This TCR beta chain was documented in a study of blood T cell repertoires in COVID-19. On the study more broadly: Researchers got acute and convalescent COVID-19 samples from the United States, Italy and Spain.

In the authors' methods: Estimation of nucleated cell counts relied on the amplification of reference gene primers. Libraries were prepared by immunoSEQ multiplex PCR; TCRdb keeps only in-frame clonotypes and omits some of them. That table furnishes V, J and clone size, whereas the DNA furnished D and trimming. Among some 130,000 clones listed, more than 85% were seen once. This clone has only one observation. CDR1 and CDR2 (germline): SGHNT, YYREEE (reference sequence). The CDR3 runs to 15 residues. The V and J ends lost 4 bases and 2 bases, in that order; junction bases with no gene match: 4. This TCR derives from a man aged 55-75 years with active or convalescent COVID-19. What was sequenced was peripheral blood. V and J are TRBV5-4 and TRBJ2-1; 9 bases line up with TRBD1. As DNA, the CDR3 is TGTGCCAGCAGCCTGGACAGGGGCCCCTACAATGAGCAGTTCTTC. Protein: CASSLDRGPYNEQFF.